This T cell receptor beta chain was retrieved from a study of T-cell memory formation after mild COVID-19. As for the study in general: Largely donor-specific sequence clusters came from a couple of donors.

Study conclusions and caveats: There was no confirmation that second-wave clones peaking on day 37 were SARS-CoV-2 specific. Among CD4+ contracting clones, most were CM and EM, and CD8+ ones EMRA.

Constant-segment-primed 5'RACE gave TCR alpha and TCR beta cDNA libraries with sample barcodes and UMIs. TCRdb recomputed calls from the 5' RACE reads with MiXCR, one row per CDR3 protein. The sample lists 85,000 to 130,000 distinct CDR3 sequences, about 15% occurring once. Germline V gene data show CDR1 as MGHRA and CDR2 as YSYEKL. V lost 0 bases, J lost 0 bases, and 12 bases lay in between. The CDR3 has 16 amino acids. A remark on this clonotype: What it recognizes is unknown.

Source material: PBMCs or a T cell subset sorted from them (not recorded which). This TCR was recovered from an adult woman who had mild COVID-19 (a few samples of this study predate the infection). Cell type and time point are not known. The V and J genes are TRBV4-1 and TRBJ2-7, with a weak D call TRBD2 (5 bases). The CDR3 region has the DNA TGCGCCAGCAGCCAAGATCCCCGGGGTAGCTCCTACGAGCAGTACTTC. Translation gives CASSQDPRGSSYEQYF.